Listed below are T cell receptor beta chains from one sample, sequenced in a study of cytomegalovirus exposure and HLA in healthy donors. Libraries were prepared by immunoSEQ multiplex PCR; TCRdb keeps only in-frame clonotypes and omits some of them. The data show some 180,000 clones, approximately 70% seen once. The sequencing sample was made of PBMCs. Source of these receptors: a woman younger than 35 in good health and CMV-seropositive. Each CDR3 is given with its conserved first and last residue. D genes are given only for firm matches.

j_call d_call v_call cdr3_aa
TRBJ2-1 - TRBV10-3 CAISDGKHNEQFF
TRBJ1-5 - TRBV19 CASSTANFQGSNQPQHF
TRBJ2-7 - TRBV6-1 CASSYPRDPYF
TRBJ2-7 TRBD1 TRBV29-1 CSVATGARAYEQYF
TRBJ1-1 - TRBV6-1 CASSEAFGMRSNTEAFF
TRBJ1-1 - TRBV2 CASPPPLQAEAFF
TRBJ1-5 - TRBV6-1 CASRQNQPQHF
TRBJ1-2 TRBD1 TRBV28 CASSFPVGRGRTFNYGYTF
TRBJ1-1 - TRBV6-5 CASSYSRGLGNTEAFF
TRBJ2-7 - TRBV7-7 CASSLRQGNEQYF
TRBJ1-2 TRBD1 TRBV30 CAWSRRDSDNYGYTF
TRBJ2-2 - TRBV7-9 CASSLDMRSGGELFF
TRBJ2-2 - TRBV7-8 CASSSRAGPGELFF
TRBJ2-1 TRBD2 TRBV29-1 CSVGTSGINEQFF
TRBJ1-1 - TRBV6-5 CASTQRGEAFF
TRBJ2-6 - TRBV21-1 CASSKVKTSNSGANVLTF
TRBJ2-5 - TRBV7-9 CASGYDGETQYF
TRBJ1-1 - TRBV30 CAWSVLFGNTEAFF
- - TRBV5-1 CASSLDRAYEQYF
TRBJ2-7 TRBD1 TRBV6-1 CASSEADGTGGYEQYF
TRBJ2-5 - TRBV5-4 CASSLGPGQTKETQYF
TRBJ1-2 TRBD1 TRBV6-4 CASSPDKGDREGYTF
TRBJ1-1 - TRBV2 CASSGGGGNTEAFF